This T cell receptor beta chain comes out of a study of beta chain features in type 1 diabetes. The overall study: The number of sorted cells examined across all samples was some 100 million. Findings and limits, study-wide: TCRB CDR3s from Type 1 diabetes patients were moderately but significantly shorter in all four CD4+ subsets. Healthy donors had naive, central memory and Treg TCRB repertoires that appeared less similar than those seen among patients.

Every bit of the isolated RNA underwent reverse transcription, so sequencing read expressed TCRB transcripts. About 3.57 million reads were obtained on average from naive, central memory and regulatory T cell samples. Using immunoSEQ multiplex PCR, the repertoire was profiled, and TCRdb retains in-frame clones only, with some absent. The sample holds about 900,000 clones; 17% are singletons and the top ten take about 0.02%. For this clone: Its antigen is still unknown.

Looked up from germline, CDR1 is MNHEY and CDR2 is SMNVEV (reference sequence). This CDR3 is 16 amino acids long. V lost 2 bases, J lost 4 bases, and 9 bases stayed unmatched. The clonotype comes from a woman aged 18-35 years in good health. The chain carries TRBV27 and TRBJ2-3; 7 bases are a match to TRBD2. Sequenced material: naive CD4+ T cells from blood. The CDR3 spells CASSLRGGSSADTQYF. DNA for the CDR3: TGTGCCAGCAGTTTAAGGGGCGGGAGCTCAGCAGATACGCAGTATTTT.